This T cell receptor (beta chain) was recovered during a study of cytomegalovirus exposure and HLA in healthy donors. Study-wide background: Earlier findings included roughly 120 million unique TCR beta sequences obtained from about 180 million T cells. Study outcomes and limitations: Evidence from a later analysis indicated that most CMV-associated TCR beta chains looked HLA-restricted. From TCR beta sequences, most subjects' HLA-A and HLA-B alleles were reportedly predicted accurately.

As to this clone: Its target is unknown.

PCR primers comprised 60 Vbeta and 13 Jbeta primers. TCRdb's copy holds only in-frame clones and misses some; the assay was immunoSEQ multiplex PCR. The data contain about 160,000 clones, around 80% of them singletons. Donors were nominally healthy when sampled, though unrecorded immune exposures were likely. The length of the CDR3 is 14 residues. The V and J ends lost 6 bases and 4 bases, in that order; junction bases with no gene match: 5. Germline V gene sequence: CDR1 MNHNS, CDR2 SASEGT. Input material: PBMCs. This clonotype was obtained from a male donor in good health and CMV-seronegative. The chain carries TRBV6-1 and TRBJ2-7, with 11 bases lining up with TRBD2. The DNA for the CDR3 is TGTGCCAGCAGCCTAGCGGGAGGACAATACGAGCAGTACTTC. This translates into CASSLAGGQYEQYF.